This T cell receptor beta chain was profiled in a study of blood T cell repertoires in COVID-19 (dated by TCRdb to 2018 to 2020). Regarding the complete study: The collaborator samples originated in the United States, Italy and Spain and spanned the acute and convalescent phases of COVID-19. Samples came from the ongoing ImmuneRACE study (first 160 participants) plus 1,254 subjects from 6 global collaborators. Nearly every sample came with metadata listing a de-identified subject ID, COVID-19 status, age in years and sex. Subjects who had been exposed to COVID-19, were actively infected with it, or had recovered from it provided the deeply sampled blood TCRbeta repertoires that made up the dataset. The prospective study material was composed of cDNA or gDNA derived from T cells, B-cell-depleted T cells, or PBMCs. The repertoires were made available in a free public database intended to serve as a resource for research on the immune response to SARS-CoV-2. Where available, HLA class I and class II types were obtained from metadata supplied by the sample provider rather than from assay-based typing. What the work shows at the level of the full study, not this receptor alone: Clinical and demographic metadata were provided uncurated, with the amount varying by source and participant.

About this clone itself: Its antigen is not yet known. Qualities for individual bases were not recorded, and no much larger clone is one base off.

TCRbeta CDR3 regions were amplified from genomic DNA by means of the immunoSEQ Assay, a bias-controlled multiplex PCR. The published analysis was carried out like this. The number of nucleated cells in each sample was estimated from the amplification of reference gene primers within the assay. Sequence reads were collapsed and filtered to measure the absolute abundance of every unique TCRbeta CDR3 rearrangement. For each sample, productive Simpson clonality was calculated as the square root of Simpson's diversity index across productive rearrangements. In TCRdb, the immuneACCESS table is reduced to in-frame sequences with V and J assigned. These tables do not hold every clone; where another copy was compared, an unresolved V gene accounts for under half, and the others remain unexplained. That table is the source of V, J and clone size, and D and trimming were worked out from the DNA. This sample lists under 75,000 clones; approximately 88% were detected once. Of the sample, 2% to 2.5% is held by the ten largest clones.

Whole blood was collected in K2EDTA tubes by collaborating institutions according to the institutions' own protocols. For TCRbeta analysis, collaborators shipped samples as frozen whole blood, isolated PBMCs, or DNA extracted from either of those sample types. Material: peripheral blood. This receptor was identified in a human donor in a cohort sampled during active COVID-19.

In nucleotides, the sequence is TGTGCCAGCAGCCCCCTGGGGCCCTATGGCTACACCTTC. This encodes CASSPLGPYGYTF. The chain joins TRBV9 to TRBJ1-2; TRBD1 is a weak D gene call, 5 bases matching. CDR1 and CDR2 are drawn from the germline V gene: SGDLS, YYNGEE. At the junction V is shortened by 4 bases and J by 4 bases, with 11 bases in between. Measured from the cysteine to the phenylalanine, the CDR3 is 13 residues long. Only CDR3 DNA is held: 39 bases, read in frame from base 1.